The sequence of this T cell receptor (beta chain) was determined in a study of cytomegalovirus exposure and HLA in healthy donors. Trimming cost V 3 bases and J 5 bases, with 8 bases left between them. The CDR3 spans 13 residues. CDR1 SNHLY and CDR2 FYNNEI come from the germline V gene. Use of 60 Vbeta and 13 Jbeta primers characterized the PCR. Original handling: An analysis performed later counted 72 million or so unique TCR beta chains (around 9.9 million of them shared). Clones were sequenced by immunoSEQ multiplex PCR, and TCRdb holds only the in-frame ones, with some missing. The V and J calls and clone size were taken over from that table, and D and trimming were inferred from the DNA. The sample records approximately 100,000 clones, roughly 75% being singletons.

This TCR was recovered from a woman under 30 in good health and CMV-seropositive. The rearrangement uses TRBV2 and TRBJ1-5; weak D call: TRBD1 (5 bases). The source material was PBMCs. DNA of the CDR3: TGTGCCAGCAGTGAGGACACCTATCAGCCCCAGCATTTT. As protein: CASSEDTYQPQHF. The variable domain in full, completed from reference TRBV2 and TRBJ1-5, reads EPEVTQTPSHQVTQMGQEVILRCVPISNHLYFYWYRQILGQKVEFLVSFYNNEISEKSEIFDDQFSVERPDGSNFTLKIRSTKLEDSAMYFCASSEDTYQPQHFGDGTRLSIL.